What follows describes a single TCR beta chain. Its matching antigen is unknown. The data belong to a study of cytomegalovirus exposure and HLA in healthy donors. Study-wide results and limits: TCR beta sequences reportedly predicted most subjects' HLA-A and HLA-B alleles accurately. Later analysis indicated greater clonal expansion among HLA-associated TCR beta chains than among equally common other chains. Apart from CMV serostatus, no immune exposure information was available.

At sampling all donors were nominally healthy, likely with unrecorded immune exposures. V trimming: 1 base; J trimming: 0 bases; junction bases outside the gene matches: 3. Germline CDR1 is SGHAT and CDR2 is FQNNGV. The CDR3 is 16 amino acids. PCR was performed using 60 Vbeta and 13 Jbeta primers. Produced via immunoSEQ multiplex PCR; TCRdb's table is partial and in-frame only. The sample records 45,000 to 65,000 clones, about two thirds being singletons. The sample comprised PBMCs. This sequence was found in a woman aged 45-65 years in good health and CMV-seropositive. This chain links TRBV11-2 with TRBJ2-3; 8 bases are shared with TRBD2. The chain's CDR3 is CASSLVGGGSTDTQYF. The DNA of the CDR3 is TGTGCCAGCAGCTTAGTTGGCGGGGGGAGCACAGATACGCAGTATTTT.